What follows are 3 T cell receptor beta chains derived from one specimen sequenced in a study of a mutant IDH1 vaccine in newly diagnosed glioma. Documented time point: week 35, safety follow-up. Each vaccine dose was 300 ug of mutant IDH1 20-mer peptide, with topical imiquimod. What these receptors recognize is not known. The assay was immunoSEQ multiplex PCR, and TCRdb's table has in-frame clones only and misses some. The table records about 32,000 clones, 81% of them present only once. The sequencing used PBMCs, collected from a glioma patient whose treatment included an IDH1 peptide vaccine. These receptors were obtained from a man aged 25 to 40 with glioma.

The chain combines TRBV11-2 with TRBJ1-1, with a tentative D call TRBD1 (5 bases). Germline CDR1 SGHAT, CDR2 FQNNGV. The CDR3 loop spans 14 amino acids. Between the trimmed V and J ends, which lost 0 bases and 4 bases, there was a span of 9 bases. The CDR3 spells CASSLDGALTEAFF. CDR3 nucleotides: TGTGCCAGCAGCTTAGATGGGGCCCTCACTGAAGCTTTCTTT.

This chain connects TRBV9 to TRBJ1-3; D uncertain. Germline V gene data show CDR1 as SGDLS and CDR2 as YYNGEE. Deletions cut 0 bases from V and 0 bases from J, with 13 bases between. This CDR3 has 17 residues. CDR3 region: CASSVELGLLSGNTIYF. The CDR3 DNA is TGTGCCAGCAGCGTAGAATTGGGTCTACTCTCTGGAAACACCATATATTTT.

The chain combines TRBV7-2 with TRBJ1-5; TRBD1 aligns across 11 bases. Per germline, CDR1 SGHTA and CDR2 FQGNSA. The CDR3 covers 17 residues. The trim removed 5 bases at V and 2 bases at J, leaving 8 bases unmatched. This CDR3 is CASSRTGGGSGNQPQHF. The CDR3 DNA reads TGTGCCAGCAGCCGGACAGGGGGCGGTAGTGGCAATCAGCCCCAGCATTTT.